Reported below is one TCR beta chain. Its specificity is unknown. This CDR3 spans 14 amino acids. The germline V gene has CDR1 MGHRA and CDR2 YSYEKL. Trimming left V 1 base short and J 6 bases short, with 12 bases between. Healthy Russian Caucasian donors spanned ages about 6 to 100 years. These data come from a study of blood T cells in healthy people across ages. Study observations and caveats: Diversity was higher, and naive CD4+ cells more numerous, in long-lived donors than in aged donors. Roughly linear declines in TCR beta diversity per million T cells occurred with age.

Then a second PCR, running about 6 to 12 cycles, was carried out with a sample-barcoded 5' primer and a J-beta primer mix. Each CDR3 protein gets one entry after TCRdb re-called the 5' RACE reads with MiXCR. The sample contains 1.8 million or so distinct CDR3 sequences, roughly 43% of which appear only once. Sequenced sample: blood. This sequence was found in a human donor in good health. The chain recombines TRBV4-1 with TRBJ1-2, with D unclear. Here the CDR3 reads CASSQVNGGDGYTF. In DNA, the CDR3 is TGCGCCAGCAGCCAAGTTAATGGAGGAGATGGCTACACCTTC.